This TCR beta chain was documented in a study of blood T cells in healthy people across ages. This CDR3 has 15 residues. Germline CDR1 and CDR2: SGHKS and YYEKEE (reference sequence). V lost 4 bases and J lost 13; bases outside the gene matches: 11. The use of a sample-barcoded 5' primer and a J-beta primer mix characterized a second PCR of about 6 to 11 cycles. TCRdb re-derived calls from the 5' RACE reads in MiXCR, one entry per CDR3 protein. Among about 1.8 million distinct CDR3 sequences, 40% to 55% were seen once, and the ten largest hold approximately 2.1%. Sequencing was done on a sample of blood. This chain uses TRBV5-5 with TRBJ2-4, with 13 bases lining up with TRBD2. The origin of this receptor is a woman in her forties in good health. The CDR3 here is CASSPRTSGGEEQYF. Here the CDR3 DNA reads TGTGCCAGCAGCCCGAGGACTAGCGGGGGAGAGGAGCAGTACTTC.